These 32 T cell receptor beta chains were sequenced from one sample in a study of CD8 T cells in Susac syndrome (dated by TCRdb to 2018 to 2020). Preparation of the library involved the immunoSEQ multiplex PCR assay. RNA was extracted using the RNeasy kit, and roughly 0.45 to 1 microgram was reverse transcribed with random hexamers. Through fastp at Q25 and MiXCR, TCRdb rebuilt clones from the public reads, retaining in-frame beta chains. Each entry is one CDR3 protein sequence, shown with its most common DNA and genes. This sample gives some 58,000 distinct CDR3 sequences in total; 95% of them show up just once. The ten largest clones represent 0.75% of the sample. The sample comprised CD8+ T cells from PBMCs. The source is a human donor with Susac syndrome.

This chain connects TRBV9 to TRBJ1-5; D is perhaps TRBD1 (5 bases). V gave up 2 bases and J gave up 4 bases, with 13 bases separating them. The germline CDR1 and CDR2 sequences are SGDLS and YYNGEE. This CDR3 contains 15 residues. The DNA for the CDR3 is TGTGCCAGCAGCGTCGACCGGGACGGAAATCAGCCCCAGCATTTT. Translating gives CASSVDRDGNQPQHF.

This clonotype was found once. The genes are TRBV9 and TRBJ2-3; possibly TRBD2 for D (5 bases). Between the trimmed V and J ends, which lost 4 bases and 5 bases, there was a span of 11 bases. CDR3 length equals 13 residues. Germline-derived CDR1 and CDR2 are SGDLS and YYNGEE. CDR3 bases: TGTGCCAGCAGCTCCGGGGTGGGAGATACGCAGTATTTT. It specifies CASSSGVGDTQYF.

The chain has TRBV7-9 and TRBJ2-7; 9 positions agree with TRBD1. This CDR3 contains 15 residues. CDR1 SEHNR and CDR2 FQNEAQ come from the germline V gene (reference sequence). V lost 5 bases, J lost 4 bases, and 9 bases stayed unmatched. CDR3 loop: CASSPPGTGRYEQYF. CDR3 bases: TGTGCCAGCAGCCCACCCGGGACAGGGCGGTACGAGCAGTACTTC.

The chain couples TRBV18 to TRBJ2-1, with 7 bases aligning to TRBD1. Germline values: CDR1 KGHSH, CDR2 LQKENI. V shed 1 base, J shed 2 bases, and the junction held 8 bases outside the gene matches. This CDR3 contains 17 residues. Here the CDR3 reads CASSPRVVGTAYNEQFF. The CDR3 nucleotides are TGTGCCAGCTCACCACGGGTTGTAGGGACAGCCTACAATGAGCAGTTCTTC.

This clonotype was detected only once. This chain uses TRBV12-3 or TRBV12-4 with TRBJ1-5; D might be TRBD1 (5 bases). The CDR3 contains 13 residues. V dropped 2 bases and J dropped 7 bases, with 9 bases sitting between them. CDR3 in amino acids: CASSLRGVQPQHF. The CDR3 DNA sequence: TGTGCCAGCAGTTTACGAGGGGTGCAGCCCCAGCATTTT.

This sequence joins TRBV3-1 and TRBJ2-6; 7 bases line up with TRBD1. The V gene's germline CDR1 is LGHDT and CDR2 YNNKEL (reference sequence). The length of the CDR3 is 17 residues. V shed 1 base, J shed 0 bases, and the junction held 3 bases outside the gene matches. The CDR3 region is CASSQGQGPSGANVLTF. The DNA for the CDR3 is TGTGCCAGCAGCCAAGGACAGGGACCCTCTGGGGCCAACGTCCTGACTTTC.

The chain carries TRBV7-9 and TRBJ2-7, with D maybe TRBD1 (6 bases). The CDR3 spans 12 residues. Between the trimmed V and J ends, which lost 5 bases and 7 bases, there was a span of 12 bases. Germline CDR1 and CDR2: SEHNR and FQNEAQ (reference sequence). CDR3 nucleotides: TGTGCCAGCAGCGACAGGCTTCTGGAGCAGTACTTC. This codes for CASSDRLLEQYF.

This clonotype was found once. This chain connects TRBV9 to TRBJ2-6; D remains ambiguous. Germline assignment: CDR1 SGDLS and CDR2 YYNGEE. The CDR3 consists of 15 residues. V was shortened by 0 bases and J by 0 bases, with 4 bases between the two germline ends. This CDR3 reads CASSVGSSGANVLTF. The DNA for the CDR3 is TGTGCCAGCAGCGTAGGGAGCTCTGGGGCCAACGTCCTGACTTTC.

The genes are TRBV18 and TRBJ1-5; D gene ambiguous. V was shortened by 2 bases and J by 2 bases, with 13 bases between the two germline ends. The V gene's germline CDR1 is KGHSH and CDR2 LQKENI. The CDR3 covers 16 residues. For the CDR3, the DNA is TGTGCCAGCTCACCAGTTCTTGCGAACGGCAATCAGCCCCAGCATTTT. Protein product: CASSPVLANGNQPQHF.

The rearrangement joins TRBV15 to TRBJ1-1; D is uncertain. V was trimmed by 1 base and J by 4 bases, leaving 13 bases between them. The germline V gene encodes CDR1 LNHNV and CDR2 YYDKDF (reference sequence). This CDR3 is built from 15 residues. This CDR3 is CATSRGAWAVTEAFF. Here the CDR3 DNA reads TGTGCCACCAGCAGAGGTGCCTGGGCAGTCACTGAAGCTTTCTTT.

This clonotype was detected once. This chain's CDR3 is CASTEEGSPDTQYF. CDR3 bases: TGTGCCAGCACCGAGGAGGGAAGTCCAGATACGCAGTATTTT. The chain joins TRBV2 to TRBJ2-3; the D gene is possibly TRBD2 (6 bases). CDR3 length: 14 residues. The V gene's germline CDR1 is SNHLY and CDR2 FYNNEI. Trimming left V 7 bases short and J 4 bases short, with 15 bases between.

CDR3 loop: CASSLGLLGNTQYF. CDR3 nucleotides: TGTGCCAGCAGTTTGGGACTGCTAGGGAATACGCAGTATTTT. The chain uses TRBV12-3 or TRBV12-4 and TRBJ2-3, with TRBD2 as a possible D gene (6 bases). The CDR3 spans 14 residues. V was shortened by 3 bases and J by 7 bases, with 14 bases between the two germline ends.

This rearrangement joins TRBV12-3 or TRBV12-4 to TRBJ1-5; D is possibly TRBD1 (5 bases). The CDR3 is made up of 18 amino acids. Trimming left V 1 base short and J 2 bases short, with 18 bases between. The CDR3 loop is CASSLGIGTEGGNQPQHF. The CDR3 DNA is TGTGCCAGCAGTTTAGGAATCGGGACGGAAGGAGGCAATCAGCCCCAGCATTTT.

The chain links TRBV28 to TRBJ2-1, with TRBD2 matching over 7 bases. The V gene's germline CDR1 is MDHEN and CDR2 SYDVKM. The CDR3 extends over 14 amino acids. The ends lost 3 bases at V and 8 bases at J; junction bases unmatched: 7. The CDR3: CASSFERGWDEQFF. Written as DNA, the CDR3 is TGTGCCAGCAGTTTCGAGCGGGGCTGGGATGAGCAGTTCTTC.

The CDR3 DNA reads TGCGCCAGCAGCCCGGGACAGACTGAAGCTTTCTTT. It yields the protein CASSPGQTEAFF. The rearrangement links TRBV5-1 to TRBJ1-1, with TRBD1 matching over 7 bases. Germline CDR1 is SGHRS and CDR2 is YFSETQ. The length of the CDR3 is 12 residues. J gave up 5 bases and V 4 bases, and 2 bases lay outside the gene matches. Supplemented by reference TRBV5-1 and TRBJ1-1, the full variable domain reads KAGVTQTPRYLIKTRGQQVTLSCSPISGHRSVSWYQQTPGQGLQFLFEYFSETQRNKGNFPGRFSGRQFSNSRSEMNVSTLELGDSALYLCASSPGQTEAFFGQGTRLTVV.

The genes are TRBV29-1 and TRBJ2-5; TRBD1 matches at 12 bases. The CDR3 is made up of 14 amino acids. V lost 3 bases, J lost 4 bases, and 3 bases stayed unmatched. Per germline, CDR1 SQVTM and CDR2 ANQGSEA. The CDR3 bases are TGCAGCGTTGATGGGGACAGGGGGCCAGAGACCCAGTACTTC. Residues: CSVDGDRGPETQYF. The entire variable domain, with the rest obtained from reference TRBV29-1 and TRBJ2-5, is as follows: SAVISQKPSRDICQRGTSLTIQCQVDSQVTMMFWYRQQPGQSLTLIATANQGSEATYESGFVIDKFPISRPNLTFSTLTVSNMSPEDSSIYLCSVDGDRGPETQYFGPGTRLLVL.

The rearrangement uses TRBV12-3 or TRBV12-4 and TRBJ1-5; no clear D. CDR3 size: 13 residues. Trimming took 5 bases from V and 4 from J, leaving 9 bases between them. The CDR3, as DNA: TGTGCCAGCAGTCCGGACGCAAATCAGCCCCAGCATTTT. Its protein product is CASSPDANQPQHF.

The CDR3 loop reads CASHIGGNIPLHF. The CDR3 DNA follows: TGTGCCAGCCATATTGGGGGGAACATCCCCCTCCACTTT. This chain joins TRBV11-2 and TRBJ1-6, with D perhaps TRBD1 (5 bases). CDR1 is SGHAT and CDR2 is FQNNGV in the germline V gene. The CDR3 runs 13 residues. The V gene lost 8 bases and the J gene lost 13 bases, with 18 bases spanning the gap.

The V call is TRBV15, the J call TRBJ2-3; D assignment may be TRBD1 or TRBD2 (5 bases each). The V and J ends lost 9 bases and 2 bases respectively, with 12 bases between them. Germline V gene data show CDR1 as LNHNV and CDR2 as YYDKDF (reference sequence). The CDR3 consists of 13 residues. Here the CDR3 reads CATTGDLTDTQYF. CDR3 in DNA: TGTGCCACAACCGGGGACCTCACAGATACGCAGTATTTT.

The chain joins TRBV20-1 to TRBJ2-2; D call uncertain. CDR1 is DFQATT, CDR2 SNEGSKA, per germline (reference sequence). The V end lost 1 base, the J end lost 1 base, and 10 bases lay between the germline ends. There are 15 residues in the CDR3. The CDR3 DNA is TGCAGTGCTAGAGCGGCGGAGAAGAACACCGGGGAGCTGTTTTTT. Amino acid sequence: CSARAAEKNTGELFF.

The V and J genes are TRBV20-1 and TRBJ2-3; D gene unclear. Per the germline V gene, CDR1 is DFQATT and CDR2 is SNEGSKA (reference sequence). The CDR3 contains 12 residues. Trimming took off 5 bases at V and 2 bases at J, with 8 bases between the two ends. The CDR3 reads CSAWVSTDTQYF. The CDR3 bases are TGCAGTGCTTGGGTCTCCACAGATACGCAGTATTTT.

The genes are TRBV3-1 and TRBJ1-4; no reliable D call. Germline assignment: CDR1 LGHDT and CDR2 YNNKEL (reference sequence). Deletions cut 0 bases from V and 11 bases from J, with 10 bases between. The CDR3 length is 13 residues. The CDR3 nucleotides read TGTGCCAGCAGCCAAGATACGGGGTGGAAACTGTTTTTT. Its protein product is CASSQDTGWKLFF.

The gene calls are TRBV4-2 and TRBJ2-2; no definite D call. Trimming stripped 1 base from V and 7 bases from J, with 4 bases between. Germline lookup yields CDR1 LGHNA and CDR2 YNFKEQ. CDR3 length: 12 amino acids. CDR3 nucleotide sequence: TGTGCCAGCAGCCAAGTCCTCGGGGAGCTGTTTTTT. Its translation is CASSQVLGELFF.

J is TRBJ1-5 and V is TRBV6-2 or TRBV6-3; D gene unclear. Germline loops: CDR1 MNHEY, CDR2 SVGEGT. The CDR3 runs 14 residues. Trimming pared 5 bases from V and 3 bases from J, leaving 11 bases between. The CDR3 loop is CASSPGQTNQPQHF. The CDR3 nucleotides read TGTGCCAGCAGTCCGGGCCAGACCAATCAGCCCCAGCATTTT.

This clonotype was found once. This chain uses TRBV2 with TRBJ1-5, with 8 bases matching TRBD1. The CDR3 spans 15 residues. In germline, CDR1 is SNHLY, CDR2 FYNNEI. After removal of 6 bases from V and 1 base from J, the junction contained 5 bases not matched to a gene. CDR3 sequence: CASRGQGRSNQPQHF. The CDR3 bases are TGTGCCAGCAGAGGACAGGGTCGGAGCAATCAGCCCCAGCATTTT.

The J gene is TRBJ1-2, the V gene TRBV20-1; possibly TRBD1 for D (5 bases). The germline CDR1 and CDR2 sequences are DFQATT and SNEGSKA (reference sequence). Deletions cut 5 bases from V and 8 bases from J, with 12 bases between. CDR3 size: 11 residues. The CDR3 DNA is TGCAGTGCTTCTACAGGTTCCGGCTACACCTTC. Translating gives CSASTGSGYTF.

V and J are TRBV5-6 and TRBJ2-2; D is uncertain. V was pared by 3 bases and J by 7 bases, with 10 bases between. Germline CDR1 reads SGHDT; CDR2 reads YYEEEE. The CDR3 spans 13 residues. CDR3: CASSSLRHGELFF. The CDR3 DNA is TGTGCCAGCAGCTCTCTCCGGCACGGGGAGCTGTTTTTT. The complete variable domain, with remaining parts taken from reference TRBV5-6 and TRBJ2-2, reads DAGVTQSPTHLIKTRGQQVTLRCSPKSGHDTVSWYQQALGQGPQFIFQYYEEEERQRGNFPDRFSGHQFPNYSSELNVNALLLGDSALYLCASSSLRHGELFFGEGSRLTVL.

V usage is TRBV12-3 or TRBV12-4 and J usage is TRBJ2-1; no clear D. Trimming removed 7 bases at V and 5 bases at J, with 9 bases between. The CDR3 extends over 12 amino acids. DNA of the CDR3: TGTGCCAGCACCATCTCAAACAATGAGCAGTTCTTC. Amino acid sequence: CASTISNNEQFF.

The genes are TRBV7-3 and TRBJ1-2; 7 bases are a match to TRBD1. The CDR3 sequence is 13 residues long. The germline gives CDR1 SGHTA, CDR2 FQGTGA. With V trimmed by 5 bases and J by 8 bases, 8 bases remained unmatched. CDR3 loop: CASSPGGSEGYTF. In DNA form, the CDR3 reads TGTGCCAGCAGCCCAGGGGGGTCGGAAGGCTACACCTTC.

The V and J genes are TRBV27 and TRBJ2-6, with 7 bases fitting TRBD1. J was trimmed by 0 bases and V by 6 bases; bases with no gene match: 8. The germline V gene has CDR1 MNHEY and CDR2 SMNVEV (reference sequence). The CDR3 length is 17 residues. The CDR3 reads CASSDRAFPSGANVLTF. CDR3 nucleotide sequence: TGTGCCAGCAGCGACAGGGCCTTCCCCTCTGGGGCCAACGTCCTGACTTTC.

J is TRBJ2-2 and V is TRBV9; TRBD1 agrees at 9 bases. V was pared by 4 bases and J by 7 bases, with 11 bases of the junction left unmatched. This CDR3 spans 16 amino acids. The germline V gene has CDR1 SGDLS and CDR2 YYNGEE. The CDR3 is CASSHHRGLVHGELFF. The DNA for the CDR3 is TGTGCCAGCAGCCATCACAGGGGGCTAGTCCACGGGGAGCTGTTTTTT.

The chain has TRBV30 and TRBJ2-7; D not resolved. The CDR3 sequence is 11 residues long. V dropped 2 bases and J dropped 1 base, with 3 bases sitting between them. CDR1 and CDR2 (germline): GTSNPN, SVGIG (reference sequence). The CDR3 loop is CAWSQSYEQYF. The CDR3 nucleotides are TGTGCCTGGAGTCAGTCCTACGAGCAGTACTTC.